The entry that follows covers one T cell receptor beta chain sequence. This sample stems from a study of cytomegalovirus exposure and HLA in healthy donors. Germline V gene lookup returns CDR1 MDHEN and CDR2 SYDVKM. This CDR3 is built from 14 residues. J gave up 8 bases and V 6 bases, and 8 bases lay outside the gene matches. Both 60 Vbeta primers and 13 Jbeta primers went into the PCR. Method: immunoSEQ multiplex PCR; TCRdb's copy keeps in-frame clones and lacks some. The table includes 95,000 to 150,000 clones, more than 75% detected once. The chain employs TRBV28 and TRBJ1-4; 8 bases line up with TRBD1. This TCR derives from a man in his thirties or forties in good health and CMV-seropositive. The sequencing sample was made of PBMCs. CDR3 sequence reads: CASSPGQVLEKLFF. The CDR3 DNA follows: TGTGCCAGCAGCCCGGGACAGGTCCTGGAAAAACTGTTTTTT.